This T cell receptor (beta chain) was observed in a study of vaccination and CD4 T cells after COVID-19. Study observations and caveats: Convalescent patients gained a median about 90% of their reactive clones only post-vaccination.

With 3 bases clipped from V and 4 bases from J, the junction kept 6 bases outside the gene matches. The length of the CDR3 is 15 residues. Germline V gene lookup returns CDR1 MRHNA and CDR2 SNTAGT. This clonotype was found a few times. The target antigen is unknown. Sequencing of cultured CD4+ T cell DNA used the Oncomine TCR Beta short-read assay. Genomic DNA was drawn out of CD4+ T cells grown in culture. Each CDR3 protein is one row after TCRdb ran MiXCR on the PCR reads. The sample records 7,000 to 8,500 distinct CDR3 sequences, roughly 36% being singletons. As to treatment: roughly 10-day PBMC culture with coronavirus spike peptide pools or control peptides (ViraFEST assay). One should note that the unexposed donor's CD4+ T cells were collected before the COVID-19 pandemic (2011-2018). Cells permitting, SARS-CoV-2 S/N and four cold-coronavirus spikes were tested on unexposed-donor CD4+ T cells.

The TCR originated in a human donor in good health. Sequencing used CD4+ T cells from blood, cultured in vitro. The V gene is TRBV6-4, the J gene TRBJ2-3, with 8 positions matching TRBD2. DNA for the CDR3: TGTGCCAGCAGTGAAACGGCGGGGGGCGCAGATACGCAGTATTTT. This sequence encodes CASSETAGGADTQYF.